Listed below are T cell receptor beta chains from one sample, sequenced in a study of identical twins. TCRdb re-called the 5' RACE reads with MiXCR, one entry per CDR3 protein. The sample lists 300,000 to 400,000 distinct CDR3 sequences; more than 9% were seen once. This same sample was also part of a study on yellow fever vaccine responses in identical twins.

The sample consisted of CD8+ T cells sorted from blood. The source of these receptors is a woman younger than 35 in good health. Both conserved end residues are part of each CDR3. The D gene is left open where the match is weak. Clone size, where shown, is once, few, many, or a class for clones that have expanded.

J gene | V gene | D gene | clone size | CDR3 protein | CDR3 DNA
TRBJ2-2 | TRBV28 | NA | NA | CASSLPDLNTGELFF | TGTGCCAGCAGTTTACCAGATTTGAACACCGGGGAGCTGTTTTTT
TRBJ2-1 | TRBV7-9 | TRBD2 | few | CASSLVGLAGLYNEQFF | TGTGCCAGCAGCTTAGTCGGACTAGCGGGTTTGTACAATGAGCAGTTCTTC
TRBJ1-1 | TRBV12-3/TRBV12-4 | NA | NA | CASSSGGSEAFF | TGTGCCAGCAGTTCCGGTGGTAGTGAAGCTTTCTTT
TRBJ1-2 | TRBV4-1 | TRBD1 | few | CASSQEGTGRPHGYTF | TGCGCCAGCAGCCAAGAGGGGACAGGGCGCCCTCATGGCTACACCTTC
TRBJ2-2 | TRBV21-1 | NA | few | CASSKAYRGRGGRTGELFF | TGTGCCAGCAGCAAAGCTTATAGGGGGCGGGGGGGCCGCACCGGGGAGCTGTTTTTT
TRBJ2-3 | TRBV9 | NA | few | CASSVPHGGSGVRNTDTQYF | TGTGCCAGCAGCGTACCCCATGGGGGGTCGGGAGTGAGAAACACAGATACGCAGTATTTT
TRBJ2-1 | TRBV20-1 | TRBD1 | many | CSARLTGLNEQFF | TGCAGTGCTAGGCTGACAGGGCTCAATGAGCAGTTCTTC
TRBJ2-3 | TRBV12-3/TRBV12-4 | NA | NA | CASSPHADAQYF | TGTGCCAGCAGTCCCCACGCAGATGCGCAGTATTTT
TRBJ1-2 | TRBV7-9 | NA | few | CASSITGTINGYTF | TGTGCCAGCAGTATTACCGGGACGATTAATGGCTACACCTTC
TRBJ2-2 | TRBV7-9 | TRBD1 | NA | CAGRTGPTGELFF | TGTGCCGGAAGGACAGGGCCGACCGGGGAGCTGTTTTTT
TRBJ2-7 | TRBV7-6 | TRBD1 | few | CASSLLTGGGDEQYF | TGTGCCAGCAGCTTGTTGACAGGGGGCGGGGACGAGCAGTACTTC
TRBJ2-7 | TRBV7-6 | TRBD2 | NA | CASSLGLAGPEQYF | TGTGCCAGCAGCTTGGGACTAGCGGGACCCGAGCAGTACTTC
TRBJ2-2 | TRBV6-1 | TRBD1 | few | CAIPGTGYGTGELFF | TGTGCCATCCCAGGGACAGGGTATGGTACCGGGGAGCTGTTTTTT
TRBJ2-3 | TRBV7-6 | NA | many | CASSLAHAGGTDTQYF | TGTGCCAGCAGCTTAGCGCACGCTGGAGGCACAGATACGCAGTATTTT
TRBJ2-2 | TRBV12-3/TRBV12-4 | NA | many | CASSFGRLSTGELFF | TGTGCCAGCAGTTTCGGGCGACTTTCCACCGGGGAGCTGTTTTTT
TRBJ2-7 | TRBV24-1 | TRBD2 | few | CATSGAGTSGLAYEQYF | TGTGCCACCAGTGGGGCCGGGACTAGCGGCCTCGCCTACGAGCAGTACTTC